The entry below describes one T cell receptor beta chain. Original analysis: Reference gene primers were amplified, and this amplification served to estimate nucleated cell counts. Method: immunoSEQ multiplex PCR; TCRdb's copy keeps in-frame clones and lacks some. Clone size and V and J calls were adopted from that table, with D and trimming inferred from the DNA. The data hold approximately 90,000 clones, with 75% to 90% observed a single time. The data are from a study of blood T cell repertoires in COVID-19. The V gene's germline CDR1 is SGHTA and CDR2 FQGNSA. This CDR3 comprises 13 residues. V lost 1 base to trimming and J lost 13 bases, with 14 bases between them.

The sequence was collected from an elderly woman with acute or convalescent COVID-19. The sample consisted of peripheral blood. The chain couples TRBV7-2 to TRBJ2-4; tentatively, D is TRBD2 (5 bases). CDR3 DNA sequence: TGTGCCAGCAGCTTAGTCTTTAGCGAGAGACAGTACTTC. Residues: CASSLVFSERQYF.